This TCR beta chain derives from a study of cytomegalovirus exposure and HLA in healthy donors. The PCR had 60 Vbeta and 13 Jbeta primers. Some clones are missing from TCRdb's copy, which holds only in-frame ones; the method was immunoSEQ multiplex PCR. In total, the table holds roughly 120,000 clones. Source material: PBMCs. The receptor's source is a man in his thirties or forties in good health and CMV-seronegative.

For the CDR3, the DNA is TGTGCCACCAGCAAAGACAGGGCGGTTTGGAACTATGGCTACACCTTC. Its translation: CATSKDRAVWNYGYTF. This chain links TRBV15 with TRBJ1-2, with 7 bases fitting TRBD1. The trim removed 4 bases at V and 2 bases at J, leaving 10 bases unmatched. Germline values: CDR1 LNHNV, CDR2 YYDKDF (reference sequence). This CDR3 contains 16 residues.